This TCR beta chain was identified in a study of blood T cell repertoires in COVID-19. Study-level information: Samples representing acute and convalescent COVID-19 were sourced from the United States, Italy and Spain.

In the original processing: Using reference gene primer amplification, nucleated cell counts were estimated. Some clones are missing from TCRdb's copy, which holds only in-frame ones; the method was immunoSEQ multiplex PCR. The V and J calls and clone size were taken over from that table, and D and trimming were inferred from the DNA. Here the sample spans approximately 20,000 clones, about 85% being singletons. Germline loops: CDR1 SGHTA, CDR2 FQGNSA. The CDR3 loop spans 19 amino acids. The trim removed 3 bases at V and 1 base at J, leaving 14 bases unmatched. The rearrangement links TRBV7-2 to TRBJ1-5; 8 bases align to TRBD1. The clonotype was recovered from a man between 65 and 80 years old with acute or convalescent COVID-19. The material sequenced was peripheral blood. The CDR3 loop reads CASSFLPGQAYGSNQPQHF. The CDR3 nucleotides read TGTGCCAGCAGCTTCCTCCCGGGACAGGCTTACGGAAGCAATCAGCCCCAGCATTTT.